This T cell receptor beta chain derives from a study of cytomegalovirus exposure and HLA in healthy donors. Study context: A preliminary data release comprised about 85 million unique TCRs obtained from HLA-typed donors. Study results and caveats: Within an earlier analysis, most TCR beta V segments proved productive either about 90% or about 30% of the time.

Per germline, CDR1 SGHAT and CDR2 FQDESV (reference sequence). V lost 1 base, J lost 5 bases, and 7 bases stayed unmatched. The CDR3 runs 15 residues. It was with 60 Vbeta and 13 Jbeta primers that the PCR ran. TCRdb's table, derived via immunoSEQ multiplex PCR, lists solely in-frame clones and lacks some. The record lists about 130,000 clones, of which the ten most abundant hold roughly 1.7%. For this clone: As yet, its antigen is unknown.

The sequencing input was PBMCs. This clonotype was sampled from a woman aged 35 to 49 in good health and CMV-seropositive. This chain links TRBV11-1 with TRBJ2-7, with 8 nucleotides matching TRBD2. CDR3 nucleotide sequence: TGTGCCAGCAGCTTAGAGGGACTAGTCGGTGACGAGCAGTACTTC. Translation gives CASSLEGLVGDEQYF.